This TCR beta chain was recovered during a study of blood T cell repertoires in COVID-19. CDR1 and CDR2 (germline): SQVTM, ANQGSEA. Trimming took 5 bases from V and 0 from J, leaving 12 bases between them. The CDR3 has 14 residues. Sequencing was performed with immunoSEQ multiplex PCR; in TCRdb, only in-frame clones are kept and a portion is missing. The sample consists of about 61,000 clones, around 90% of them appearing once. The chain couples TRBV29-1 to TRBJ2-3, with D perhaps matching TRBD1 (6 bases). Material: peripheral blood. This receptor was obtained from a woman older than 75 with active COVID-19. The CDR3 is CSVKQGSSTDTQYF. As DNA, the CDR3 is TGCAGCGTTAAACAGGGATCTAGCACAGATACGCAGTATTTT.